This T cell receptor (beta chain) was identified in a study of cytomegalovirus exposure and HLA in healthy donors. V was shortened by 9 bases and J by 0 bases, with 30 bases between the two germline ends. This CDR3 comprises 20 residues. Germline V CDR1 and CDR2: LNHDA, SQIVND (reference sequence). The PCR made use of 60 Vbeta and 13 Jbeta primers. Here immunoSEQ multiplex PCR was the method, and the copy in TCRdb shows in-frame clones only, minus some. Its clone listing holds fewer than 150,000 clones. The V call is TRBV19, the J call TRBJ1-5; a possible D gene is TRBD1 (5 bases). Sequencing was performed on PBMCs. The sequence was collected from a woman in her sixties or seventies in good health and CMV-seronegative. CDR3 DNA: TGTGCCAGCGCGGTGATGAAATCTCGGAACGGGGGACCTAGCAATCAGCCCCAGCATTTT. It encodes CASAVMKSRNGGPSNQPQHF.